The 25 T cell receptor beta chains below come from one sample, sequenced in a study of blood T cell repertoires in COVID-19. Method: immunoSEQ multiplex PCR; TCRdb's copy keeps in-frame clones and lacks some. The table records over 100,000 clones, approximately 78% of them present only once. The sequenced sample consisted of peripheral blood. The receptors derive from a man between 65 and 85 years old with acute or convalescent COVID-19.

This clone has just one count. The rearrangement joins TRBV27 to TRBJ2-7; a possible D gene is TRBD2 (5 bases). V was shortened by 4 bases and J by 9 bases, with 25 bases between the two germline ends. In germline, CDR1 is MNHEY, CDR2 SMNVEV (reference sequence). The CDR3 has 16 residues. The CDR3: CASSYLPRLLGEGQYF. Written as DNA, the CDR3 is TGTGCCAGCAGTTACCTCCCTAGGCTTCTGGGCGAGGGGCAGTACTTC.

The chain uses TRBV14 and TRBJ2-2, with D tentatively TRBD1 (5 bases). CDR3 length equals 14 residues. Germline assignment: CDR1 SGHDN and CDR2 FVKESK. V was clipped by 3 bases and J by 3 bases, with 8 bases between them. DNA for the CDR3: TGTGCCAGCAGCCATGTCAGGGACACCGGGGAGCTGTTTTTT. Its translation is CASSHVRDTGELFF.

The chain uses TRBV6-1 and TRBJ1-5, with TRBD1 identical over 9 bases. This CDR3 has 19 residues. Germline CDR1 MNHNS, CDR2 SASEGT. The ends lost 3 bases at V and 4 bases at J; junction bases unmatched: 16. The CDR3 is CASSERASGTGTLNQPQHF. The CDR3 DNA follows: TGTGCCAGCAGTGAGAGAGCGTCCGGGACAGGGACATTAAATCAGCCCCAGCATTTT.

The chain is built from TRBV3-1 (or the pseudogene TRBV3-2) and TRBJ2-7; tentative D call: TRBD1 (5 bases). This CDR3 contains 14 residues. With 4 bases removed from V and 5 bases from J, the gap between germline ends came to 15 bases. Per germline, CDR1 LGHDT and CDR2 YNNKEL (reference sequence). The CDR3 region is CASSLQQVGHEQYF. The CDR3, as DNA: TGTGCCAGCAGCCTACAACAGGTCGGACACGAGCAGTACTTC.

The chain carries TRBV6-5 and TRBJ2-2; D unresolved. The V end was cut by 0 bases, the J end by 4 bases, with 9 bases between. Germline CDR1 and CDR2: MNHEY and SVGAGI. The CDR3 runs 15 residues. The CDR3 DNA reads as TGTGCCAGCAGTTACTCTTTTAGTACCACCGGGGAGCTGTTTTTT. It encodes CASSYSFSTTGELFF.

This clone was counted between two and nine times. The chain joins TRBV5-1 to TRBJ2-7; 8 bases are shared with TRBD1. Trimming cost V 4 bases and J 6 bases; bases outside gene matches: 6. The germline V gene encodes CDR1 SGHRS and CDR2 YFSETQ. The CDR3 is 13 residues long. The CDR3 loop reads CASSTLDRAEQYF. Here the CDR3 DNA reads TGCGCCAGCAGCACCTTGGACAGGGCCGAGCAGTACTTC.

This clone turned up a few times. The V gene is TRBV7-3, the J gene TRBJ2-7; the D gene is possibly TRBD2 (5 bases). Trimming took 5 bases from V and 4 from J, leaving 6 bases between them. The CDR3 runs to 11 residues. The germline V gene encodes CDR1 SGHTA and CDR2 FQGTGA. The CDR3 DNA sequence: TGTGCCAGCAGCGAGCGGTACGAGCAGTACTTC. This gives the protein CASSERYEQYF.

This chain connects TRBV6-5 to TRBJ2-1; TRBD2 aligns across 9 bases. V lost 9 bases and J lost 5; bases outside the gene matches: 8. The V gene's germline CDR1 is MNHEY and CDR2 SVGAGI. The length of the CDR3 is 14 residues. The CDR3 loop reads CASLGLALNNEQFF. In DNA, the CDR3 is TGTGCCAGTCTAGGACTAGCGCTCAACAATGAGCAGTTCTTC.

The chain has TRBV6-1 and TRBJ1-6; D is uncertain. Trimming removed 2 bases at V and 5 bases at J, with 4 bases between. From germline, CDR1 is MNHNS and CDR2 SASEGT. CDR3 length: 13 amino acids. The CDR3 nucleotides read TGTGCCAGCAGTGAACAGGATAATTCACCCCTCCACTTT. Its protein is CASSEQDNSPLHF.

V is TRBV4-1 and J is TRBJ2-2; maybe TRBD2 (6 bases). The length of the CDR3 is 17 residues. Trimming removed 1 base at V and 5 bases at J, with 17 bases between. The germline V gene encodes CDR1 MGHRA and CDR2 YSYEKL. DNA of the CDR3: TGCGCCAGCAGCCAAGGGACTCTCCATAGCGGTACCGGGGAGCTGTTTTTT. Encoded protein: CASSQGTLHSGTGELFF.

The chain employs TRBV19 and TRBJ2-1; a weak D match, TRBD1 (5 bases). Germline V gene lookup returns CDR1 LNHDA and CDR2 SQIVND (reference sequence). The ends were cut back, 8 bases at V and 4 bases at J, with 24 bases in the middle. The CDR3 totals 17 residues. The CDR3, as DNA: TGTGCCAGTTCCCTATCAGACAGCCTGTACCAATACAATGAGCAGTTCTTC. This codes for CASSLSDSLYQYNEQFF.

The chain combines TRBV19 with TRBJ2-3, with 7 bases that match TRBD1. CDR3 length: 13 amino acids. Germline V gene lookup returns CDR1 LNHDA and CDR2 SQIVND (reference sequence). The junction had 8 bases not matched to a gene; V was cut back by 5 bases and J by 9 bases. CDR3 protein: CASSSPGQRTQYF. In DNA form, the CDR3 reads TGTGCCAGTAGTTCCCCGGGACAGCGGACGCAGTATTTT. The full variable domain, in which reference TRBV19 and TRBJ2-3 provide the parts outside the CDR3, is DGGITQSPKYLFRKEGQNVTLSCEQNLNHDAMYWYRQDPGQGLRLIYYSQIVNDFQKGDIAEGYSVSREKKESFPLTVTSAQKNPTAFYLCASSSPGQRTQYFGPGTRLTVL.

The chain links TRBV28 to TRBJ1-2; D remains ambiguous. This CDR3 region has 12 residues. V lost 7 bases and J lost 5, with 11 bases in between. CDR1 and CDR2 from the germline V gene are MDHEN and SYDVKM. The CDR3 here is CASTLGEYGYTF. CDR3 DNA sequence: TGTGCCAGCACCCTTGGGGAGTATGGCTACACCTTC.

The chain has TRBV28 and TRBJ2-6, with a tentative D call TRBD2 (6 bases). Germline V gives CDR1 MDHEN, CDR2 SYDVKM. The CDR3 covers 15 residues. Trimming cost V 10 bases and J 2 bases, with 15 bases left between them. DNA of the CDR3: TGTGCCACCTCCCTTGGAGGGGCTGGGGCCAACGTCCTGACTTTC. It yields the protein CATSLGGAGANVLTF.

The chain recombines TRBV3-1 (or the pseudogene TRBV3-2) with TRBJ2-7; 8 bases fit TRBD2. J lost 3 bases, V lost 3 bases, and 4 bases had no gene match. Per germline, CDR1 LGHDT and CDR2 YNNKEL (reference sequence). The CDR3 covers 14 residues. DNA for the CDR3: TGTGCCAGCAGCCAGCCCGGGGGGGTCTACGAGCAGTACTTC. Amino acids: CASSQPGGVYEQYF.

The chain carries TRBV5-5 and TRBJ1-2; D is uncertain. V was trimmed by 0 bases and J by 4 bases, leaving 13 bases between them. Germline V gene lookup returns CDR1 SGHKS and CDR2 YYEKEE (reference sequence). The CDR3 contains 15 residues. CDR3 amino acids: CASSLAQEKTYGYTF. The CDR3 coding sequence is TGTGCCAGCAGCTTGGCCCAGGAAAAAACCTATGGCTACACCTTC.

The table lists this clone with a count of one. The rearrangement uses TRBV27 and TRBJ2-4; D might be TRBD2 (6 bases). The CDR3 sequence is 17 residues long. Per the germline V gene, CDR1 is MNHEY and CDR2 is SMNVEV (reference sequence). V lost 8 bases and J 0 bases, leaving 20 bases between the germline ends. The DNA of the CDR3 is TGTGCCAGCGGAGCCGGGACGGGGGTTTTAGCCAAAAACATTCAGTACTTC. Its translation: CASGAGTGVLAKNIQYF.

The rearrangement links TRBV19 to TRBJ2-3, with 11 positions matching TRBD2. Losses at the gene ends were 7 bases for V and 7 bases for J; bases not matched to a gene: 16. There are 17 residues in the CDR3. Germline assignment: CDR1 LNHDA and CDR2 SQIVND (reference sequence). CDR3 sequence reads: CASNSGTSGAVGNTQYF. The CDR3, as DNA: TGTGCCAGTAATTCTGGGACTAGCGGAGCCGTAGGAAATACGCAGTATTTT.

The J gene is TRBJ2-2, the V gene TRBV7-9; 10 bases map to TRBD1. The J segment lost 7 bases and the V segment lost 5 bases, leaving 10 bases of the junction unmatched. Germline V gene lookup returns CDR1 SEHNR and CDR2 FQNEAQ (reference sequence). The CDR3 length is 16 residues. DNA of the CDR3: TGTGCCAGCAGCGCCCCCGGACAGGGGGGAATCGGGGAGCTGTTTTTT. This gives the protein CASSAPGQGGIGELFF.

This rearrangement joins TRBV18 to TRBJ1-3, with D perhaps matching TRBD1 (6 bases). V was clipped by 4 bases and J by 4 bases, with 20 bases between them. This CDR3 is built from 17 residues. Germline assignment: CDR1 KGHSH and CDR2 LQKENI. This CDR3 is CASSLTGIRGGGNTIYF. CDR3 DNA sequence: TGTGCCAGCTCACTTACAGGGATAAGAGGCGGCGGAAACACCATATATTTT.

This chain joins TRBV24-1 and TRBJ2-3; 9 bases fit TRBD2. J lost 2 bases, V lost 4 bases, and 9 bases had no gene match. Per the germline V gene, CDR1 is KGHDR and CDR2 is SFDVKD. The CDR3 contains 17 residues. The chain's CDR3 is CATSDLKRGASTDTQYF. The CDR3 coding sequence is TGTGCCACCAGTGACTTAAAGCGGGGGGCCTCCACAGATACGCAGTATTTT.

This sequence joins TRBV4-1 and TRBJ1-3; D is unclear. Trimming removed 3 bases at V and 0 bases at J, with 6 bases between. This CDR3 region has 14 residues. From germline, CDR1 is MGHRA and CDR2 YSYEKL. This CDR3 reads CASSQDSSGNTIYF. In DNA, the CDR3 is TGCGCCAGCAGCCAGGACTCCTCTGGAAACACCATATATTTT.

This clone was counted only a few times. V gene TRBV15 combines with J gene TRBJ1-1; perhaps TRBD1 as D (6 bases). Deletions cut 2 bases from V and 5 bases from J, with 12 bases between. Looked up from germline, CDR1 is LNHNV and CDR2 is YYDKDF (reference sequence). The CDR3 length is 14 residues. The DNA for the CDR3 is TGTGCCACCAGCAGATGGTCCCAGGGGACTGAAGCTTTCTTT. The encoded protein is CATSRWSQGTEAFF.

The genes are TRBV28 and TRBJ1-5, with no clear D. Germline V lookup: CDR1 MDHEN, CDR2 SYDVKM. V gave up 7 bases and J gave up 0 bases, with 10 bases separating them. The CDR3 length is 14 residues. CDR3 coding DNA: TGTGCCAGCAAAATGGGGAGTAGCAATCAGCCCCAGCATTTT. As protein: CASKMGSSNQPQHF.

The sample holds a few counts of this clone. The CDR3 protein is CASSDIAGRAGELFF. CDR3 nucleotides: TGTGCCAGCAGTGATATCGCAGGGAGGGCCGGGGAGCTGTTTTTT. J is TRBJ2-2 and V is TRBV6-1, with TRBD2 matching 7 bases. Losses at the gene ends were 3 bases for V and 6 bases for J; bases not matched to a gene: 7. Germline V gene data show CDR1 as MNHNS and CDR2 as SASEGT. This CDR3 has 15 amino acids.